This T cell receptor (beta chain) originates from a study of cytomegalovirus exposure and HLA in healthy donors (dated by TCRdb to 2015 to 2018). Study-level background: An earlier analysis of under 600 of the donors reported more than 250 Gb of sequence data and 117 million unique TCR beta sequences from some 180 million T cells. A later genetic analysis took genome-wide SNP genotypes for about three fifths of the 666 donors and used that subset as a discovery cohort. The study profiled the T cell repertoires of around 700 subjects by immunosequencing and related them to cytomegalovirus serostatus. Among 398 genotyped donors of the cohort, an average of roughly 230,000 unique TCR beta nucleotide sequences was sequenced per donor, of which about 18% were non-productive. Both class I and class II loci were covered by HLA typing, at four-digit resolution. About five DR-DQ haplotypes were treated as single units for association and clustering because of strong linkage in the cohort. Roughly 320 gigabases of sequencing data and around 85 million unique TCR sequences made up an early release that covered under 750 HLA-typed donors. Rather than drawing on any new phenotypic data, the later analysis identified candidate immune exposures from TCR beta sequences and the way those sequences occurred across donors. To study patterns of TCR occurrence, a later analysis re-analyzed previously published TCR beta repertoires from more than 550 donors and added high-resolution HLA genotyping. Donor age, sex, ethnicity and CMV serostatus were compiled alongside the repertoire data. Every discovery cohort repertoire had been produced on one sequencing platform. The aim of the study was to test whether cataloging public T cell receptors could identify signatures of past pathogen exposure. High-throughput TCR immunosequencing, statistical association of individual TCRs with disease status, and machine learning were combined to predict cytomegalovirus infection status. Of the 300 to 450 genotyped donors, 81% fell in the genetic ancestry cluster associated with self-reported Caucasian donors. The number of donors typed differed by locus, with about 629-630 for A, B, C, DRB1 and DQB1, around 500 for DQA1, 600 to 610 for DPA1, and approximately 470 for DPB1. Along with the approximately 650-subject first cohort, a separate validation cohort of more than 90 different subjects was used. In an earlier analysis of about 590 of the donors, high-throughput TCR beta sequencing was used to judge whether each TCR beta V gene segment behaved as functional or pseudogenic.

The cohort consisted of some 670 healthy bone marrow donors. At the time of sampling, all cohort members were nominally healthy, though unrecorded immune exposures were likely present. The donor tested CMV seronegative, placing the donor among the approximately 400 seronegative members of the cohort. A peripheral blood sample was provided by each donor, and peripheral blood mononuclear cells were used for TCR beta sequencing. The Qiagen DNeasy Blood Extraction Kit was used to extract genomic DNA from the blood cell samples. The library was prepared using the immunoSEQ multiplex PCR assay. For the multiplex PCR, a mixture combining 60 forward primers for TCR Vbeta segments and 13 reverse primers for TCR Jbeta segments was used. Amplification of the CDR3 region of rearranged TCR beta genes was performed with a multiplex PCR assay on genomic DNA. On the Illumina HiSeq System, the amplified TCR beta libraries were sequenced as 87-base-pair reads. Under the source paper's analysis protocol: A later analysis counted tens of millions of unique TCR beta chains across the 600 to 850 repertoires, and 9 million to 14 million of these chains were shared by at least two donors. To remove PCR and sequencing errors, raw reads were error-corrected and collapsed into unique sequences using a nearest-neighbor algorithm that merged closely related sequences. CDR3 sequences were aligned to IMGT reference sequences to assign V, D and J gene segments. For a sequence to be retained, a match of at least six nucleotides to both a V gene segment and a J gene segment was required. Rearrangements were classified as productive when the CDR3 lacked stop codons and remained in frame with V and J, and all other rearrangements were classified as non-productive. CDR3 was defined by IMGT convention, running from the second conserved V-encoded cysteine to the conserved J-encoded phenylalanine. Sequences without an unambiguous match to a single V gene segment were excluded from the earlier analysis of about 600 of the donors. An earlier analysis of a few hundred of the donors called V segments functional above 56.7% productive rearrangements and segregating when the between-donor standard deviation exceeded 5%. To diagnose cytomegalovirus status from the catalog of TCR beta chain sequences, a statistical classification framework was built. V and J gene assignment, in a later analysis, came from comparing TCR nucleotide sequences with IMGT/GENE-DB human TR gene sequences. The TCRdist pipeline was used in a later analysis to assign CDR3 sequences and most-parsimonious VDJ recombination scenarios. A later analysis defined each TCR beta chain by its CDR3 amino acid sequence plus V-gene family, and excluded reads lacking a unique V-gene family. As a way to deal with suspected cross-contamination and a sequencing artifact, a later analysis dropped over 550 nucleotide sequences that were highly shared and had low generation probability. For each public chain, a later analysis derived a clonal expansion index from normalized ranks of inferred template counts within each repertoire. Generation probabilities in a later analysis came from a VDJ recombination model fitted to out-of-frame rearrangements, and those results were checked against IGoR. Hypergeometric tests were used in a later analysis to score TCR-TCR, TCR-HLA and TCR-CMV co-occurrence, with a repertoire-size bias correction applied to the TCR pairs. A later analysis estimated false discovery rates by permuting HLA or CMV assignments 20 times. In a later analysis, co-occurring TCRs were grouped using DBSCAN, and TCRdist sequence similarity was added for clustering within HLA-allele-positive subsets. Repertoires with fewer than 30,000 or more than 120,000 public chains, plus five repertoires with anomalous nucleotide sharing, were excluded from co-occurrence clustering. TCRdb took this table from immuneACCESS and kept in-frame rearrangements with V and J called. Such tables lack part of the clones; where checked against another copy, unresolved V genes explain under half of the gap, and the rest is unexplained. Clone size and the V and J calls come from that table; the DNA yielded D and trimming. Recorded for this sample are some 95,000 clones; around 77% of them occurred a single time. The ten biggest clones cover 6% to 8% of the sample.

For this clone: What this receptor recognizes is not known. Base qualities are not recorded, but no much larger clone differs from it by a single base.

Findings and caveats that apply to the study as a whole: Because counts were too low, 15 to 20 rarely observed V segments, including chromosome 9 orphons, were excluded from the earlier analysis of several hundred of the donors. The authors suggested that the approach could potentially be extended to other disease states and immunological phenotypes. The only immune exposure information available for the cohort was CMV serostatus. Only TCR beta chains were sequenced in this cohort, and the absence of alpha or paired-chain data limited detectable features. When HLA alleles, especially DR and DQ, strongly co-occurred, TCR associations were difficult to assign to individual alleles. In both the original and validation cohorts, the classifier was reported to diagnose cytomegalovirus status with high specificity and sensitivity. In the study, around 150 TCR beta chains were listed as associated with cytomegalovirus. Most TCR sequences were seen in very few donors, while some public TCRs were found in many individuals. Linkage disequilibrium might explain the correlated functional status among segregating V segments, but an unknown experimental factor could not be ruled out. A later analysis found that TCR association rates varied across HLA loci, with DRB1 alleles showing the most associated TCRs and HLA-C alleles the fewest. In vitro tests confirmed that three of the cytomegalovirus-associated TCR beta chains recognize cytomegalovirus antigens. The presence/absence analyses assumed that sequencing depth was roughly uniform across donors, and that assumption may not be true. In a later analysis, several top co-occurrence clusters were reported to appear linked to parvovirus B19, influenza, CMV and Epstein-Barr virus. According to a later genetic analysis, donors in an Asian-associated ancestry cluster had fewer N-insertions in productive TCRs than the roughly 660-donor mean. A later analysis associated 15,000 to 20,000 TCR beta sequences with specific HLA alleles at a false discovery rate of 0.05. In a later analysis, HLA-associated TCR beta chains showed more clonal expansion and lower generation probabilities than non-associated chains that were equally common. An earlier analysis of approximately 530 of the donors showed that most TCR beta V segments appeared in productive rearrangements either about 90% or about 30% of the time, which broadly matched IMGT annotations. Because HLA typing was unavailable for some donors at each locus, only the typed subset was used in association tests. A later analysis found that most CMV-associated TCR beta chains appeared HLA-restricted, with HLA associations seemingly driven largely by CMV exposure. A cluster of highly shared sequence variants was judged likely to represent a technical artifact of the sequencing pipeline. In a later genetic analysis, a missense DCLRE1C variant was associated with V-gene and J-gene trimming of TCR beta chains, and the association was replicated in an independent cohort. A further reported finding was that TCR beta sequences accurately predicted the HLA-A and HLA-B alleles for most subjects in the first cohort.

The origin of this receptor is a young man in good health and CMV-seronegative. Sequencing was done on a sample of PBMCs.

The CDR3 region reads CASSSGVGTEAFF. Read as DNA, the sequence is TGTGCCAGCAGCTCAGGGGTGGGCACTGAAGCTTTCTTT. The rearranged chain carries TRBV11-3 and TRBJ1-1; TRBD1 is perhaps the D gene, given 6 matching bases. Deletion took 4 bases off V and 4 bases off J, with a span of 10 bases between the germline ends. Taken from the germline V gene, the CDR1 and CDR2 loops are SGHNT and YENEEA. The CDR3, from cysteine to phenylalanine, totals 13 residues. CDR3 DNA is the only sequence kept; it has 39 bases, read in frame from the first base.